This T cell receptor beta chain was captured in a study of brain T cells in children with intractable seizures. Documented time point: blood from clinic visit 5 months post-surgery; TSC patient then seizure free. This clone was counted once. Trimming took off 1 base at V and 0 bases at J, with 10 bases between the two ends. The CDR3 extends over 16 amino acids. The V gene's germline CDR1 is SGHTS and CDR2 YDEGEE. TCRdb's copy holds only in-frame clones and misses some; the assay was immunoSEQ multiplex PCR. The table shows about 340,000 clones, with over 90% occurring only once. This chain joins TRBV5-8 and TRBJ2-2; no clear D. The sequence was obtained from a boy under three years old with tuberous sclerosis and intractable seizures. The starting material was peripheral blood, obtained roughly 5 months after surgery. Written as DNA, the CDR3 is TGTGCCAGCAGCTTGAGTGGGGTCGCGAACACCGGGGAGCTGTTTTTT. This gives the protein CASSLSGVANTGELFF.